Listed here are 32 T cell receptor beta chains from one sample, sequenced in a study of T cells in Graves' hyperthyroidism and ophthalmopathy. Using RNA transcripts as the source, TCR beta CDR3 regions were amplified. Carried out on the TCR CDR3, a first-round RT-PCR used the HTBI primer set. TCRdb reprocessed the multiplex PCR reads via MiXCR and lists one record per CDR3 protein. The data hold 280,000 or so distinct CDR3 sequences, with roughly 15% observed a single time. The sequenced material came from blood. These receptors were taken from a woman aged 45-59 years with Graves' hyperthyroidism that later progressed to Graves' ophthalmopathy.

This clonotype was observed many times. This sequence joins TRBV12-3 or TRBV12-4 and TRBJ2-7; 11 nucleotides align to TRBD2. The length of the CDR3 is 14 residues. V dropped 7 bases and J dropped 3; count of bases not matched to a gene: 5. The CDR3: CASTLTSGNYEQYF. CDR3 nucleotides: TGTGCCAGCACCCTGACTAGCGGGAACTACGAGCAGTACTTC.

This clonotype has ten or more counts. The V and J genes are TRBV10-3 and TRBJ1-2, with 7 nucleotides matching TRBD1. V lost 7 bases, J lost 4 bases, and 3 bases stayed unmatched. This CDR3 region has 12 residues. Germline V gene sequence: CDR1 ENHRY, CDR2 SYGVKD. The CDR3, as DNA: TGTGCCATCACCAGGGACAGCTATGGCTACACCTTC. It translates to CAITRDSYGYTF.

In its sample, this clonotype was seen many times. The J gene is TRBJ1-6, the V gene TRBV30, with 7 positions matching TRBD1. V dropped 4 bases and J dropped 5; count of bases not matched to a gene: 8. Germline CDR1 and CDR2: GTSNPN and SVGIG (reference sequence). The CDR3 contains 15 residues. CDR3: CAWTERGLDNSPLHF. CDR3 nucleotide sequence: TGTGCCTGGACGGAGAGGGGGCTTGATAATTCACCCCTCCACTTT.

This clonotype was counted many times. The V gene is TRBV28, the J gene TRBJ2-1; 7 positions agree with TRBD2. The CDR3 totals 14 residues. Trimming removed 7 bases from V and 4 bases from J; junction bases left unmatched: 7. Germline V gene data show CDR1 as MDHEN and CDR2 as SYDVKM. The CDR3 spells CASMVAGVYNEQFF. As DNA, the CDR3 is TGTGCCAGCATGGTGGCGGGGGTGTACAATGAGCAGTTCTTC.

This clonotype was observed once. V is TRBV5-4 and J is TRBJ2-7; the D gene could be TRBD1 or TRBD2 (5 bases each). V gave up 3 bases and J gave up 4 bases, with 17 bases separating them. This CDR3 is built from 15 residues. CDR1 is SGHNT, CDR2 YYREEE, per germline (reference sequence). The CDR3 DNA follows: TGTGCCAGCAGCTCCCGGGGCCTCAGGGATTACGAGCAGTACTTC. Residues: CASSSRGLRDYEQYF.

This clonotype was detected many times. The J gene is TRBJ2-1, the V gene TRBV6-1; 10 bases agree with TRBD2. Per germline, CDR1 MNHNS and CDR2 SASEGT. The CDR3 runs to 16 residues. J lost 8 bases, V lost 5 bases, and 12 bases had no gene match. CDR3 amino acids: CASSNPLAGERDEQFF. The DNA of the CDR3 is TGTGCCAGCAGTAACCCTCTAGCGGGAGAACGGGATGAGCAGTTCTTC.

This clonotype occurred many times. V and J are TRBV29-1 and TRBJ1-1; 7 bases match TRBD1. V dropped 7 bases and J dropped 5; count of bases not matched to a gene: 10. The germline CDR1 and CDR2 sequences are SQVTM and ANQGSEA. CDR3 length equals 13 residues. The CDR3 region is CSARQGGRTEAFF. CDR3 coding DNA: TGCAGCGCAAGGCAGGGGGGACGGACTGAAGCTTTCTTT.

In its sample, this clonotype was seen many times. This chain connects TRBV20-1 to TRBJ1-1; D is ambiguous. This CDR3 has 14 residues. V was trimmed by 3 bases and J by 3 bases, leaving 14 bases between them. The V gene's germline CDR1 is DFQATT and CDR2 SNEGSKA (reference sequence). The CDR3 nucleotides read TGCAGTGCTAGCTTAAGGTCCAGTGACACTGAAGCTTTCTTT. It codes for CSASLRSSDTEAFF.

This clonotype turned up a few times. The rearrangement links TRBV7-2 to TRBJ1-2, with D unclear. Germline CDR1 is SGHTA and CDR2 is FQGNSA. V lost 3 bases to trimming and J lost 11 bases, with 16 bases between them. CDR3 length: 13 residues. CDR3 loop: CASSFSALPPYTF. CDR3 coding DNA: TGTGCCAGCAGCTTTTCTGCGCTTCCTCCTTACACCTTC.

This clonotype showed up many times. The chain has TRBV12-3 or TRBV12-4 and TRBJ2-1; the D is unclear. V was cut by 1 base and J by 7 bases, with 8 bases left in between. This CDR3 has 13 residues. Here the CDR3 reads CASSLGSPNEQFF. CDR3 coding DNA: TGTGCCAGCAGTTTAGGGTCGCCTAATGAGCAGTTCTTC.

This chain links TRBV6-5 with TRBJ1-1, with TRBD1 matching 10 bases. The junction had 6 bases not matched to a gene; V was cut back by 3 bases and J by 11 bases. Germline V gene data show CDR1 as MNHEY and CDR2 as SVGAGI. This CDR3 spans 13 amino acids. CDR3 DNA sequence: TGTGCCAGCAGTTATCGGGACAGGGGTTGGGCTTTCTTT. Protein: CASSYRDRGWAFF.

This clonotype was counted ten times or more. This chain uses TRBV10-3 with TRBJ2-7, with 8 positions matching TRBD1. The ends lost 2 bases at V and 6 bases at J; junction bases unmatched: 18. This CDR3 is built from 18 residues. Germline V gene sequence: CDR1 ENHRY, CDR2 SYGVKD. In DNA form, the CDR3 reads TGTGCCATCAGTGAGAGGACAGGGAGGACTGCTATCGACGGCGAGCAGTACTTC. Protein product: CAISERTGRTAIDGEQYF.

This clonotype was seen a few times. The chain joins TRBV7-9 to TRBJ1-6, with a weak D call TRBD1 (5 bases). Germline CDR1 reads SEHNR; CDR2 reads FQNEAQ (reference sequence). Trimming cost V 2 bases and J 4 bases, with 21 bases left between them. There are 19 residues in the CDR3. Here the CDR3 reads CASSLNGGLTARYNSPLHF. The CDR3 DNA reads TGTGCCAGCAGCTTAAACGGAGGGTTGACAGCCCGATATAATTCACCCCTCCACTTT.

This clonotype appeared many times. The CDR3 sequence is CAWSRSGGNEQFF. As DNA, the CDR3 is TGTGCCTGGAGTAGATCAGGGGGCAATGAGCAGTTCTTC. The chain employs TRBV30 and TRBJ2-1, with 7 bases matching TRBD1. The CDR3 has 13 amino acids. Germline values: CDR1 GTSNPN, CDR2 SVGIG (reference sequence). V gave up 2 bases and J gave up 6 bases; unmatched junction bases: 4.

DNA of the CDR3: TGTGCCAGCAGTGACAGGGACTATTCACCCCTCCACTTT. Its translation: CASSDRDYSPLHF. The chain couples TRBV6-1 to TRBJ1-6, with D perhaps TRBD1 (5 bases). The CDR3 has 13 amino acids. Trimming cost V 3 bases and J 8 bases, with 8 bases left between them. CDR1 is MNHNS, CDR2 SASEGT, per germline.

In its sample, this clonotype was seen many times. The J gene is TRBJ1-1, the V gene TRBV7-9; D is perhaps TRBD1 (5 bases). From germline, CDR1 is SEHNR and CDR2 FQNEAQ (reference sequence). The length of the CDR3 is 13 residues. Trimming cost V 1 base and J 7 bases, with 10 bases left between them. The CDR3, as DNA: TGTGCCAGCAGCTTAGGCCCAGACAGTGAAGCTTTCTTT. This gives the protein CASSLGPDSEAFF.

The chain links TRBV19 to TRBJ1-2, with 7 bases lining up with TRBD1. The trim removed 3 bases at V and 3 bases at J, leaving 10 bases unmatched. The CDR3 is made up of 16 amino acids. Germline-derived CDR1 and CDR2 are LNHDA and SQIVND (reference sequence). The CDR3, as DNA: TGTGCCAGTAGTATTGGTCTTGACAGGGCCCACTATGGCTACACCTTC. As protein: CASSIGLDRAHYGYTF. Full variable domain (missing parts from reference TRBV19 and TRBJ1-2): DGGITQSPKYLFRKEGQNVTLSCEQNLNHDAMYWYRQDPGQGLRLIYYSQIVNDFQKGDIAEGYSVSREKKESFPLTVTSAQKNPTAFYLCASSIGLDRAHYGYTFGSGTRLTVV.

This clonotype was seen ten or more times. The J gene is TRBJ1-5, the V gene TRBV20-1, with D possibly being TRBD1 (5 bases). V was cut by 5 bases and J by 5 bases, with 13 bases left in between. This CDR3 has 13 amino acids. Germline assignment: CDR1 DFQATT and CDR2 SNEGSKA (reference sequence). CDR3 in amino acids: CSALLLGDQPQHF. The CDR3 DNA sequence: TGCAGTGCTCTTTTATTAGGGGATCAGCCCCAGCATTTT.

This clonotype has just one count. The rearrangement joins TRBV27 to TRBJ2-1; 8 bases align to TRBD2. Germline assignment: CDR1 MNHEY and CDR2 SMNVEV (reference sequence). This CDR3 region has 14 residues. V lost 10 bases, J lost 0 bases, and 5 bases stayed unmatched. The CDR3 sequence is CATTSGSSYNEQFF. CDR3 nucleotide sequence: TGTGCCACAACTAGCGGCAGCTCCTACAATGAGCAGTTCTTC.

The J gene is TRBJ2-7, the V gene TRBV19, with TRBD1 as a possible D gene (6 bases). The V and J ends lost 2 bases and 4 bases respectively, with 12 bases between them. Germline V gene sequence: CDR1 LNHDA, CDR2 SQIVND (reference sequence). The CDR3 is 14 amino acids. The CDR3 sequence: CASSIKAQGYEQYF. The DNA for the CDR3 is TGTGCCAGTAGTATAAAGGCACAGGGATACGAGCAGTACTTC. The variable domain in full, with the rest retrieved from reference TRBV19 and TRBJ2-7, is DGGITQSPKYLFRKEGQNVTLSCEQNLNHDAMYWYRQDPGQGLRLIYYSQIVNDFQKGDIAEGYSVSREKKESFPLTVTSAQKNPTAFYLCASSIKAQGYEQYFGPGTRLTVT.

The J gene is TRBJ1-6, the V gene TRBV5-1; 7 nucleotides line up with TRBD1. Trimming cost V 0 bases and J 9 bases; bases outside gene matches: 9. The CDR3 spans 16 residues. The germline V gene has CDR1 SGHRS and CDR2 YFSETQ. DNA for the CDR3: TGCGCCAGCAGCTTGGGCCTTGGAGGGGGCACTTCACCCCTCCACTTT. Residues: CASSLGLGGGTSPLHF.

The V gene is TRBV4-1, the J gene TRBJ2-3; possibly TRBD2 for D (7 bases). The V end was cut by 4 bases, the J end by 3 bases, with 20 bases between. Germline values: CDR1 MGHRA, CDR2 YSYEKL. The CDR3 has 17 amino acids. The CDR3 region has the DNA TGCGCCAGCAGCCCCTTGGGGGGGGCGACAAAGACAGATACGCAGTATTTT. This translates into CASSPLGGATKTDTQYF.

This clonotype has a count of ten or more. The gene calls are TRBV11-2 and TRBJ2-5; 8 bases agree with TRBD1. Germline CDR1 and CDR2: SGHAT and FQNNGV. V lost 5 bases, J lost 5 bases, and 7 bases stayed unmatched. The CDR3 totals 14 residues. CDR3 sequence reads: CASSHGQGSETQYF. The DNA of the CDR3 is TGTGCCAGCAGCCATGGACAGGGATCTGAGACCCAGTACTTC.

This clonotype was seen ten or more times. The chain employs TRBV7-2 and TRBJ2-1; 10 bases match TRBD2. This CDR3 contains 17 residues. V gave up 0 bases and J gave up 4 bases; unmatched junction bases: 6. Germline CDR1 is SGHTA and CDR2 is FQGNSA. The chain's CDR3 is CASSLALAGAGYNEQFF. The CDR3 coding sequence is TGTGCCAGCAGCTTAGCCCTAGCGGGAGCGGGATACAATGAGCAGTTCTTC.

This clonotype was picked up many times. This chain connects TRBV7-8 to TRBJ1-1, with 7 nucleotides matching TRBD1. V was pared by 3 bases and J by 1 base, with 2 bases of the junction left unmatched. The CDR3 contains 14 residues. Germline CDR1 is SGHVS and CDR2 is FQNEAQ. CDR3 residues: CASSLTGTNTEAFF. The CDR3 coding sequence is TGTGCCAGCAGCTTGACAGGGACGAACACTGAAGCTTTCTTT.

Ten or more counts support this clonotype. V and J are TRBV7-8 and TRBJ2-2; D call uncertain. Trimming removed 1 base at V and 7 bases at J, with 13 bases between. CDR1 SGHVS and CDR2 FQNEAQ come from the germline V gene. There are 15 residues in the CDR3. Here the CDR3 DNA reads TGTGCCAGCAGCTTAGATCCCGGTATAGTCGGGGAGCTGTTTTTT. This encodes CASSLDPGIVGELFF.

This clonotype was found many times. This rearrangement joins TRBV6-1 to TRBJ2-7, with a weak D call TRBD2 (5 bases). Between the trimmed V and J ends, which lost 6 bases and 5 bases, there was a span of 17 bases. This CDR3 contains 14 residues. CDR1 is MNHNS, CDR2 SASEGT, per germline. The CDR3 sequence: CASSLRGDGDEQYF. Written as DNA, the CDR3 is TGTGCCAGCAGCCTACGGGGAGACGGCGACGAGCAGTACTTC.

Ten or more counts support this clonotype. This sequence joins TRBV2 and TRBJ2-1, with D perhaps given as TRBD1 or TRBD2 (5 bases each). The V gene lost 8 bases and the J gene lost 0 bases, with 11 bases spanning the gap. There are 14 residues in the CDR3. CDR1 is SNHLY and CDR2 is FYNNEI in the germline V gene. The CDR3 reads CASRDASSYNEQFF. The CDR3 DNA reads TGTGCCAGCCGGGACGCTAGCTCCTACAATGAGCAGTTCTTC.

This clonotype was observed at least ten times. The chain has TRBV28 and TRBJ1-5; D not certain. Trimming took off 9 bases at V and 3 bases at J, with 9 bases between the two ends. The CDR3 contains 12 residues. Germline V lookup: CDR1 MDHEN, CDR2 SYDVKM. CDR3 sequence: CASGRVNQPQHF. The DNA of the CDR3 is TGTGCCAGTGGACGGGTCAATCAGCCCCAGCATTTT.

The chain recombines TRBV5-1 with TRBJ2-5; D remains ambiguous. Trimming removed 1 base from V and 1 base from J, with 2 bases in between. The CDR3 spans 12 residues. CDR1 and CDR2 from the germline V gene are SGHRS and YFSETQ. The CDR3 is CASSLTQETQYF. DNA of the CDR3: TGCGCCAGCAGCTTGACCCAAGAGACCCAGTACTTC.

The chain uses TRBV3-1 and TRBJ1-2; 8 nucleotides line up with TRBD1. This CDR3 contains 14 residues. After removal of 1 base from V and 4 bases from J, the junction contained 2 bases not matched to a gene. Germline V gives CDR1 LGHDT, CDR2 YNNKEL (reference sequence). Here the CDR3 reads CASSQGGTGYGYTF. The CDR3 DNA sequence: TGTGCCAGCAGCCAAGGCGGGACAGGCTATGGCTACACCTTC.

This clonotype has a count of ten or more. The chain joins TRBV11-2 to TRBJ2-2, with unresolved D. Germline-derived CDR1 and CDR2 are SGHAT and FQNNGV. V lost 1 base to trimming and J lost 6 bases, with 3 bases between them. This CDR3 region has 12 residues. The CDR3 DNA follows: TGTGCCAGCAGCTTAGCCCCCGGGGAGCTGTTTTTT. Amino acids: CASSLAPGELFF.